This T cell receptor (beta chain) was obtained from a study of CD8+CD57+ T cells in acquired aplastic anemia. The V end was cut by 0 bases, the J end by 5 bases, with 8 bases between. The CDR3 spans 13 residues. The germline CDR1 and CDR2 sequences are SGHKS and YYEKEE (reference sequence). Genomic DNA, serving as template, underwent TCR beta VDJ and CDR3 profiling. Each CDR3 protein is one row after TCRdb ran MiXCR on the reads. In the table there are 100,000 to 150,000 distinct CDR3 sequences, about 48% of which are singletons. This clonotype was found many times. Sequencing was carried out using sorted CD4+, CD8+, or CD8+CD57+ T cells (not recorded which) from PBMCs. The V call is TRBV5-5, the J call TRBJ1-1; D call uncertain. The sequence was collected from a human donor in good health, serving as a control. The CDR3 bases are TGTGCCAGCAGCTTGGAGTGGGGAACTGAAGCTTTCTTT. Its protein is CASSLEWGTEAFF.